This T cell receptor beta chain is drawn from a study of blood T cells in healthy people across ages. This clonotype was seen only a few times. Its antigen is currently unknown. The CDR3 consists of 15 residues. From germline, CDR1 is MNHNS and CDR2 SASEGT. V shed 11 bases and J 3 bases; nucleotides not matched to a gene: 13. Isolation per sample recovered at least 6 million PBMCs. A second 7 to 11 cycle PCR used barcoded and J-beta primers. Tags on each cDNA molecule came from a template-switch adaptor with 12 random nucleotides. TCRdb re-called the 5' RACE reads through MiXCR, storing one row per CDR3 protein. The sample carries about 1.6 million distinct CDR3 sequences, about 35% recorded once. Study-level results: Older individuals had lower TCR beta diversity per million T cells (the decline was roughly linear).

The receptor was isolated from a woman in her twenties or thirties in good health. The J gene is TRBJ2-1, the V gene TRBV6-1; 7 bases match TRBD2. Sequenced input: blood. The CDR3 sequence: CAGREGSSGYNEQFF. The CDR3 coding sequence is TGTGCCGGGAGGGAGGGGAGTAGCGGCTACAATGAGCAGTTCTTC.